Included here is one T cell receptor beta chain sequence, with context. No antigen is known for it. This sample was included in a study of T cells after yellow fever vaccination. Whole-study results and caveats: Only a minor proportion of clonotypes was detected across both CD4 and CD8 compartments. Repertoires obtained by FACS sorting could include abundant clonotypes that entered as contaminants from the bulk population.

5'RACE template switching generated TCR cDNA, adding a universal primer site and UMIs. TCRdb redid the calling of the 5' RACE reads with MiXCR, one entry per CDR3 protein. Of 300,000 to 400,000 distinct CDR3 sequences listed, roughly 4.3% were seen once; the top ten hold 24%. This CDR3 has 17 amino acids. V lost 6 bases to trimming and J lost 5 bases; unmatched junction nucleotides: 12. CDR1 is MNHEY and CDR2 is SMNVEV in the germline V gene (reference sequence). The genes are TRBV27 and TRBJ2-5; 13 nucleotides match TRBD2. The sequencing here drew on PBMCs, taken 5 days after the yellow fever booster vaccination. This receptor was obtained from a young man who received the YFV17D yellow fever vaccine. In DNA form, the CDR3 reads TGTGCCAGCAGGCCGGGACTAGCGGGATACGGTTGGGAGACCCAGTACTTC. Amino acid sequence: CASRPGLAGYGWETQYF.